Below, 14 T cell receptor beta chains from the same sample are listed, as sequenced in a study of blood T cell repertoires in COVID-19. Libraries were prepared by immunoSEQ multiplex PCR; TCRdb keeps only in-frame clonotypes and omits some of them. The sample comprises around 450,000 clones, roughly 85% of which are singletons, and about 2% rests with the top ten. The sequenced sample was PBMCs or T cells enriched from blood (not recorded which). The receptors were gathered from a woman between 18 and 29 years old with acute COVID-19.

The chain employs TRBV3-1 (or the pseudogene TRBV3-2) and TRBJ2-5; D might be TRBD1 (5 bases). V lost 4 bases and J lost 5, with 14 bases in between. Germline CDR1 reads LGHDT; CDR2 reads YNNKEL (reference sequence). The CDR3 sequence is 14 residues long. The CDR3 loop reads CASSPLAGYETQYF. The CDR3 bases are TGTGCCAGCAGCCCCTTGGCAGGGTATGAGACCCAGTACTTC.

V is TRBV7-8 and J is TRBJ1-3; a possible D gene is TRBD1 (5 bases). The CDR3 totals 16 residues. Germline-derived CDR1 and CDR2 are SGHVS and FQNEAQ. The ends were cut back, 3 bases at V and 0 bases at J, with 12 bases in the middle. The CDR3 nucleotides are TGTGCCAGCAGCTTCCCTCAGGGCCCCTCTGGAAACACCATATATTTT. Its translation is CASSFPQGPSGNTIYF.

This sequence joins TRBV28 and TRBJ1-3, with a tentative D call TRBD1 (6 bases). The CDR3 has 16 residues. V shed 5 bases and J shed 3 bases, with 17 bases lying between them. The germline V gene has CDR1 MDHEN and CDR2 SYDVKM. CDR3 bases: TGTGCCAGCAGTCGGACAGCCAGCGGGGTTGGAAACACCATATATTTT. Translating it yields CASSRTASGVGNTIYF. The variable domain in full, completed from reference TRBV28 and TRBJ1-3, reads DVKVTQSSRYLVKRTGEKVFLECVQDMDHENMFWYRQDPGLGLRLIYFSYDVKMKEKGDIPEGYSVSREKKERFSLILESASTNQTSMYLCASSRTASGVGNTIYFGEGSWLTVV.

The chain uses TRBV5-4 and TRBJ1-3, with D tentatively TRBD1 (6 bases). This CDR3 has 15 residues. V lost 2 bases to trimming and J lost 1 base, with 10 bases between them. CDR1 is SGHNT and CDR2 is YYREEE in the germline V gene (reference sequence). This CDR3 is CASSFQGLSGNTIYF. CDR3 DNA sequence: TGTGCCAGCAGCTTCCAGGGGCTTTCTGGAAACACCATATATTTT.

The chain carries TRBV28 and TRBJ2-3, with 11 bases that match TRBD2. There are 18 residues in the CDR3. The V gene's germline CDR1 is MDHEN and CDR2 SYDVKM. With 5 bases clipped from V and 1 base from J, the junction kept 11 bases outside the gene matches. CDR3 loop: CASSRTSGFPPRTDTQYF. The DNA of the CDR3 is TGTGCCAGCAGTCGGACTAGCGGGTTCCCCCCCCGCACAGATACGCAGTATTTT.

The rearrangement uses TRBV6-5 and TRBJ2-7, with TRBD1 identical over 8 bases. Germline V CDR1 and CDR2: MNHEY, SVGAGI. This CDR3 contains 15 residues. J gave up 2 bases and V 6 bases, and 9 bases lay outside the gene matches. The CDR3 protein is CASSAGTGEPYEQYF. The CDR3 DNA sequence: TGTGCCAGCAGCGCCGGGACAGGAGAACCCTACGAGCAGTACTTC.

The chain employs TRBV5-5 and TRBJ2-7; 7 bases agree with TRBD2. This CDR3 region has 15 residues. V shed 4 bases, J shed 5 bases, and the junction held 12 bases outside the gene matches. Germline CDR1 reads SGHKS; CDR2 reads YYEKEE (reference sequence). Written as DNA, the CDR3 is TGTGCCAGCAGCACTAGCGAGGGGCTCGTCGACGAGCAGTACTTC. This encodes CASSTSEGLVDEQYF.

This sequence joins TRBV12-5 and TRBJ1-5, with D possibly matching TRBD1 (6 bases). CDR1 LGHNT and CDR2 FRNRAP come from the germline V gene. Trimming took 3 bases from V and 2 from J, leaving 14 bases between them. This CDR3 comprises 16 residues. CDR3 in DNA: TGTGCTAGTGGTTTCTGGGGGGGCGGTGGCAATCAGCCCCAGCATTTT. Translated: CASGFWGGGGNQPQHF. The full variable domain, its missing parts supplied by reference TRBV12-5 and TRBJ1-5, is DARVTQTPRHKVTEMGQEVTMRCQPILGHNTVFWYRQTMMQGLELLAYFRNRAPLDDSGMPKDRFSAEMPDATLATLKIQPSEPRDSAVYFCASGFWGGGGNQPQHFGDGTRLSIL.

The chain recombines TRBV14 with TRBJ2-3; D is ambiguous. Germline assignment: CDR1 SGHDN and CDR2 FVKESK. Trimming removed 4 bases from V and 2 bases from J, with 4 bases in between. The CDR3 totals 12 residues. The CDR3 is CASSLYTDTQYF. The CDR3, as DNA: TGTGCCAGCAGCCTATACACAGATACGCAGTATTTT.

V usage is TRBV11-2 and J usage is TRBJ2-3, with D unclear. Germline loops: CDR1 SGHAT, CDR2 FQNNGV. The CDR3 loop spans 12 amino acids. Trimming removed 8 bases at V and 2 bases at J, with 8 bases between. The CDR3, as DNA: TGTGCCAGCCGGTCTTACACAGATACGCAGTATTTT. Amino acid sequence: CASRSYTDTQYF.

The CDR3 loop is CASSVETGSGANVLTF. CDR3 coding DNA: TGTGCCAGCAGCGTAGAGACAGGGTCTGGGGCCAACGTCCTGACTTTC. The rearrangement links TRBV9 to TRBJ2-6; 7 bases agree with TRBD1. This CDR3 is 16 amino acids long. V shed 0 bases, J shed 1 base, and the junction held 1 base outside the gene matches. Germline V gene data show CDR1 as SGDLS and CDR2 as YYNGEE.

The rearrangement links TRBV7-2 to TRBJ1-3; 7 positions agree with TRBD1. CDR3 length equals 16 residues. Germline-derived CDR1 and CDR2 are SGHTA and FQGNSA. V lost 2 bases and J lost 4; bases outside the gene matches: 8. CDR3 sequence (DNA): TGTGCCAGCAGCTTATCGTCGACAGGGTCCGGAAACACCATATATTTT. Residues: CASSLSSTGSGNTIYF.

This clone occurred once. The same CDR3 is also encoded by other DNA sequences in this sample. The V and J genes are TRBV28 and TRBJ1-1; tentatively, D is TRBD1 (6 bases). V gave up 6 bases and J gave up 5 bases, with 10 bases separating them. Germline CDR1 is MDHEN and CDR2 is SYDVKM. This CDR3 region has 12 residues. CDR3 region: CASRLGGTEAFF. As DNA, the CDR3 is TGTGCCAGCAGGTTAGGGGGGACTGAAGCTTTCTTT.

The CDR3 DNA reads as TGTGCCAGCTCACCACCCTGGGGGGCCTACGAGCAGTACTTC. Residues: CASSPPWGAYEQYF. The chain has TRBV18 and TRBJ2-7, with D possibly TRBD2 on 6 matching bases. The ends were cut back, 0 bases at V and 2 bases at J, with 8 bases in the middle. From germline, CDR1 is KGHSH and CDR2 LQKENI. The CDR3 is made up of 14 amino acids.